This entry lists 9 T cell receptor beta chains sequenced from one sample in a study of T cell responses to AZD1222 COVID-19 vaccine (dated by TCRdb to the early 2020s). The time point label of this sample denotes: baseline before first vaccination. Receptor amplification or capture employed the immunoSEQ multiplex PCR assay. Imported from immuneACCESS, the table was reduced by TCRdb to in-frame sequences with V and J called. These copies leave out some clones; in studies compared against another copy, an unresolved V gene accounts for under half, and the cause of the remainder is not known. The sample table lists 160,000 or so clones, 90% to 95% of them with a count of one. Jointly, the top ten make up 2.6% of the sample. Sequencing used peripheral blood, obtained on day 0 of AZD1222 vaccination. These receptors all come from an adult in good health.

The gene calls are TRBV5-4 and TRBJ2-7, with 11 bases identical to TRBD2. The CDR3 has 15 residues. CDR1 and CDR2 from the germline V gene are SGHNT and YYREEE (reference sequence). V was pared by 4 bases and J by 3 bases, with 6 bases of the junction left unmatched. The CDR3 reads CASSAPGLADYEQYF. DNA for the CDR3: TGTGCCAGCAGCGCTCCGGGACTAGCGGACTACGAGCAGTACTTC.

This chain connects TRBV27 to TRBJ2-7; either TRBD1 or TRBD2 may supply D (5 bases each). The V and J ends lost 6 bases and 3 bases respectively, with 21 bases between them. The CDR3 consists of 16 residues. The germline V gene encodes CDR1 MNHEY and CDR2 SMNVEV (reference sequence). The CDR3 region has the DNA TGTGCCAGCAGCCCAAGGGGAGCGCGAGACTACTACGAGCAGTACTTC. Translated: CASSPRGARDYYEQYF.

This chain joins TRBV19 and TRBJ1-1; 9 bases agree with TRBD1. CDR1 LNHDA and CDR2 SQIVND come from the germline V gene (reference sequence). CDR3 length: 17 residues. Losses at the gene ends were 4 bases for V and 4 bases for J; bases not matched to a gene: 13. CDR3 residues: CASSRDRANPRGTEAFF. In DNA form, the CDR3 reads TGTGCCAGTAGTAGGGACAGGGCTAACCCCCGCGGCACTGAAGCTTTCTTT.

The gene calls are TRBV10-1 and TRBJ2-7; TRBD1 matches 7 bases. This CDR3 comprises 14 residues. Germline assignment: CDR1 WNHNN and CDR2 SYGVQD (reference sequence). The ends lost 6 bases at V and 3 bases at J; junction bases unmatched: 8. The CDR3: CASSSGQVDYEQYF. DNA of the CDR3: TGCGCCAGCAGCTCCGGACAGGTCGACTACGAGCAGTACTTC.

The genes are TRBV15 and TRBJ2-3; unclear D gene. The germline V and J ends were trimmed by 0 bases and 2 bases, with 9 bases remaining between them. The CDR3 is 15 residues long. Germline V CDR1 and CDR2: LNHNV, YYDKDF (reference sequence). The CDR3 loop reads CATSRDQSYTDTQYF. CDR3 nucleotide sequence: TGTGCCACCAGCAGAGACCAGTCCTACACAGATACGCAGTATTTT.

The chain links TRBV11-3 to TRBJ2-1, with 12 bases matching TRBD2. Germline-derived CDR1 and CDR2 are SGHNT and YENEEA. After removal of 2 bases from V and 4 bases from J, the junction contained 15 bases not matched to a gene. The CDR3 is 20 residues long. CDR3 sequence: CASSLKFPGLAGHTYNEQFF. The DNA of the CDR3 is TGTGCCAGCAGCTTAAAGTTTCCTGGACTAGCGGGACATACGTACAATGAGCAGTTCTTC. Supplemented by reference TRBV11-3 and TRBJ2-1, the full variable domain reads EAGVVQSPRYKIIEKKQPVAFWCNPISGHNTLYWYLQNLGQGPELLIRYENEEAVDDSQLPKDRFSAERLKGVDSTLKIQPAELGDSAVYLCASSLKFPGLAGHTYNEQFFGPGTRLTVL.

The genes are TRBV30 and TRBJ1-2, with TRBD1 matching 9 bases. Germline assignment: CDR1 GTSNPN and CDR2 SVGIG (reference sequence). The V gene end was trimmed by 5 bases and the J gene end by 1 base; junction bases not matched to a gene: 5. This CDR3 comprises 14 residues. The CDR3 DNA sequence: TGTGCCTGGCAGTGGACAGGGGTTAACTATGGCTACACCTTC. This encodes CAWQWTGVNYGYTF.

Here the CDR3 DNA reads TGTGCCAGCAGAGCCGGGACAGGCTACACCTTC. As protein: CASRAGTGYTF. V gene TRBV28 combines with J gene TRBJ1-2, with D perhaps matching TRBD1 (6 bases). In germline, CDR1 is MDHEN, CDR2 SYDVKM. Trimming cost V 6 bases and J 8 bases, with 10 bases left between them. This CDR3 contains 11 residues.

The chain couples TRBV4-1 to TRBJ1-1, with D perhaps matching TRBD1 (5 bases). In germline, CDR1 is MGHRA, CDR2 YSYEKL. Trimming took off 6 bases at V and 7 bases at J, with 12 bases between the two ends. The CDR3 is made up of 12 amino acids. The CDR3 here is CASSRGGVEAFF. DNA of the CDR3: TGCGCCAGCAGTCGGGGAGGGGTTGAAGCTTTCTTT.